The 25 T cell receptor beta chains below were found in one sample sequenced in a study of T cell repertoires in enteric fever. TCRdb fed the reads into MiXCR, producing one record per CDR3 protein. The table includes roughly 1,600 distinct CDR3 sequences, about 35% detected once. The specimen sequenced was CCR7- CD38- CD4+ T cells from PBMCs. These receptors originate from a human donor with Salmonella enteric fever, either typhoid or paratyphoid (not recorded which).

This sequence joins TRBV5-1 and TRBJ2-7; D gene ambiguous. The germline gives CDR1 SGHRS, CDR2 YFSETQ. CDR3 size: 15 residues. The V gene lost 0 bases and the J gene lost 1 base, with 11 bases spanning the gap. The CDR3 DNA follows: TGCGCCAGCAGCTTGGGGGTATTTGTATCCTACGAGCAGTACTTC. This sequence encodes CASSLGVFVSYEQYF.

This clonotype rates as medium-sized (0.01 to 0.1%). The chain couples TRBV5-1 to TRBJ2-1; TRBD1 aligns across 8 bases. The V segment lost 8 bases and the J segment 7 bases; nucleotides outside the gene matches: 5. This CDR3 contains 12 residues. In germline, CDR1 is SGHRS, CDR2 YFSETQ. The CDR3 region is CASYWDRNEQFF. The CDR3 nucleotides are TGCGCCAGTTACTGGGACAGGAATGAGCAGTTCTTC.

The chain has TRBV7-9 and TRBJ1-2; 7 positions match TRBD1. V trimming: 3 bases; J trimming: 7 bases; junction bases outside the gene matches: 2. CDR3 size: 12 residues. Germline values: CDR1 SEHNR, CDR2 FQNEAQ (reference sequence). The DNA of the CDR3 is TGTGCCAGCAGCTTCGACAGGGCTGGCTACACCTTC. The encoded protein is CASSFDRAGYTF.

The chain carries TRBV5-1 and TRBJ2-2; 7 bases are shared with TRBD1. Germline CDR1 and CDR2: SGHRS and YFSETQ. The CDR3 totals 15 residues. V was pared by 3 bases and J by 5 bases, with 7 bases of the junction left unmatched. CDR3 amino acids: CASSSGTAETGELFF. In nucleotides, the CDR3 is TGCGCCAGCAGCTCCGGGACAGCTGAAACCGGGGAGCTGTTTTTT. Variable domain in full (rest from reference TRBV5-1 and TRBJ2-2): KAGVTQTPRYLIKTRGQQVTLSCSPISGHRSVSWYQQTPGQGLQFLFEYFSETQRNKGNFPGRFSGRQFSNSRSEMNVSTLELGDSALYLCASSSGTAETGELFFGEGSRLTVL.

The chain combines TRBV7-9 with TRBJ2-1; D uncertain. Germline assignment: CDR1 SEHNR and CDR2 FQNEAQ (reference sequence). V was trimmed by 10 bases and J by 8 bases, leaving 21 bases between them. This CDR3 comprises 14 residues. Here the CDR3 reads CANTQLLLEDEQFF. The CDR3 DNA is TGTGCCAACACCCAATTGCTGCTAGAAGATGAGCAGTTCTTC.

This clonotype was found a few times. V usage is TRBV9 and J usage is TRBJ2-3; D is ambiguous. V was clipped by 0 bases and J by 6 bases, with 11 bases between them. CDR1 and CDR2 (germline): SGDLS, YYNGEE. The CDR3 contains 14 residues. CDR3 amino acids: CASSVGGEADTQYF. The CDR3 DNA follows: TGTGCCAGCAGCGTAGGGGGTGAGGCGGATACGCAGTATTTT.

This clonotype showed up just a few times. The CDR3 DNA reads TGTGCCAGCAGCTTAGGGGATGAGAGCTCCTACAATGAGCAGTTCTTC. Translating it yields CASSLGDESSYNEQFF. The chain has TRBV13 and TRBJ2-1; D gene unclear. V dropped 0 bases and J dropped 0 bases, with 9 bases sitting between them. The CDR3 loop spans 16 amino acids. Looked up from germline, CDR1 is PRHDT and CDR2 is FYEKMQ (reference sequence).

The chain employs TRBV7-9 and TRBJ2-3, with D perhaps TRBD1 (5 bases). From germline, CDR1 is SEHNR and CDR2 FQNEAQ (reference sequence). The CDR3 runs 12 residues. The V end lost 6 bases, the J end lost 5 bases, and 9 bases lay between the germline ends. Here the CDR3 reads CASSYQGDTQYF. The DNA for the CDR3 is TGTGCCAGCAGTTATCAGGGAGATACGCAGTATTTT.

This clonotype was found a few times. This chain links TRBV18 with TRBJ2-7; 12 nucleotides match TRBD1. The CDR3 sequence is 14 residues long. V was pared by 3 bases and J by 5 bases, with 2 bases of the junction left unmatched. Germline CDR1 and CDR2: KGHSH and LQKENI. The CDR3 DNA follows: TGTGCCAGCTCACCTGGGACAGGGGGCGACGAGCAGTACTTC. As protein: CASSPGTGGDEQYF. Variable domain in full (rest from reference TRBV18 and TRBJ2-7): NAGVMQNPRHLVRRRGQEARLRCSPMKGHSHVYWYRQLPEEGLKFMVYLQKENIIDESGMPKERFSAEFPKEGPSILRIQQVVRGDSAAYFCASSPGTGGDEQYFGPGTRLTVT.

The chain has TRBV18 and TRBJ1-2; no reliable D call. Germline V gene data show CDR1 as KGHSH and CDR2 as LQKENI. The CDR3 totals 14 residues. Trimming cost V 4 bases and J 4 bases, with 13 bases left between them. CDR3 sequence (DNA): TGTGCCAGCTCACGGGAAGCCTCTTCCTATGGCTACACCTTC. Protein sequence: CASSREASSYGYTF.

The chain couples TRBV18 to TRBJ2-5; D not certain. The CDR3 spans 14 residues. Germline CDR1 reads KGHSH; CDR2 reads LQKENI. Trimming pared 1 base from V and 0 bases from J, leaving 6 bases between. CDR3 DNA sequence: TGTGCCAGCTCACCACAAAGCGACCAAGAGACCCAGTACTTC. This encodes CASSPQSDQETQYF.

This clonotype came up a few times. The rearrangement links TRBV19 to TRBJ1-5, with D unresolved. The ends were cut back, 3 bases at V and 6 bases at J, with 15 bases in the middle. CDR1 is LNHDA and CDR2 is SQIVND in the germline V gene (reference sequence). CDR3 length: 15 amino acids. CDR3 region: CASSITGRLGQPQHF. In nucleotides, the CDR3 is TGTGCCAGTAGTATTACGGGCAGGTTGGGTCAGCCCCAGCATTTT.

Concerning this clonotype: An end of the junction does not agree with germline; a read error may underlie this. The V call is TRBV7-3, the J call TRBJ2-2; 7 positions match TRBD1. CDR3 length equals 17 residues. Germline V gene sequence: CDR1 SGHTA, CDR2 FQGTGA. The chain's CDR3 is CASSLYTGAANTWELFF. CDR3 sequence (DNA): TGTGCCAGCAGCTTGTACACAGGGGCGGCGAACACCTGGGAGCTGTTTTTT.

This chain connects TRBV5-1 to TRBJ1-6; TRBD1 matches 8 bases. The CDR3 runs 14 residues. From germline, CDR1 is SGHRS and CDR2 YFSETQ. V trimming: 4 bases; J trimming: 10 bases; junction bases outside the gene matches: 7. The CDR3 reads CASSNGQGESPLHF. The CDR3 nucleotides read TGCGCCAGCAGCAACGGACAGGGAGAATCACCCCTCCACTTT.

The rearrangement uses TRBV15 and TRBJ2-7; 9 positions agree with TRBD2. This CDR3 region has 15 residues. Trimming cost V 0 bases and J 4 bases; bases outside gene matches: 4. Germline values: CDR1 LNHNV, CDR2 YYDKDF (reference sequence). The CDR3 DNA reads TGTGCCACCAGCAGAGATGGTAGCGGGAGTTACGAGCAGTACTTC. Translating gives CATSRDGSGSYEQYF. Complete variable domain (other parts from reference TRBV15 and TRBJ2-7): DAMVIQNPRYQVTQFGKPVTLSCSQTLNHNVMYWYQQKSSQAPKLLFHYYDKDFNNEADTPDNFQSRRPNTSFCFLDIRSPGLGDTAMYLCATSRDGSGSYEQYFGPGTRLTVT.

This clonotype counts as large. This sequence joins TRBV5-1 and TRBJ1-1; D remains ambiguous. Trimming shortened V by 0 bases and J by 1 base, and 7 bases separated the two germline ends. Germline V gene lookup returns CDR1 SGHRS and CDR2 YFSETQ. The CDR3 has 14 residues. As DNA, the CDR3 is TGCGCCAGCAGCTTGGGGCAGACGAACACTGAAGCTTTCTTT. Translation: CASSLGQTNTEAFF.

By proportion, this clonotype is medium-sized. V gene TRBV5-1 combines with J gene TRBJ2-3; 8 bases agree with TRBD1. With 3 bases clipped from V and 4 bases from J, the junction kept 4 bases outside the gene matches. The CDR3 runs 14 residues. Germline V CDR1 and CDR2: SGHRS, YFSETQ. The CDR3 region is CASSSSTGADTQYF. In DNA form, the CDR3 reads TGCGCCAGCAGCTCCTCGACAGGGGCAGATACGCAGTATTTT.

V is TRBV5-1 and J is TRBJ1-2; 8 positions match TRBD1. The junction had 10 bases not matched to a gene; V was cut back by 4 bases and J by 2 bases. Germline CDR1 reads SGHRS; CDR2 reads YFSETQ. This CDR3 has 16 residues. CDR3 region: CASSTNTGTGNYGYTF. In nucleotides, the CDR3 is TGCGCCAGCAGCACGAATACCGGGACAGGCAACTATGGCTACACCTTC.

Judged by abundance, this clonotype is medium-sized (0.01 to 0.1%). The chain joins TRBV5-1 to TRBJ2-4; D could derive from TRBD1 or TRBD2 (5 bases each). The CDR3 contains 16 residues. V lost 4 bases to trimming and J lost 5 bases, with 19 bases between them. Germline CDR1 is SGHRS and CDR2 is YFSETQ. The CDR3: CASSPNIPGTQNIQYF. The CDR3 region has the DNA TGCGCCAGCAGCCCAAATATCCCAGGGACGCAAAACATTCAGTACTTC.

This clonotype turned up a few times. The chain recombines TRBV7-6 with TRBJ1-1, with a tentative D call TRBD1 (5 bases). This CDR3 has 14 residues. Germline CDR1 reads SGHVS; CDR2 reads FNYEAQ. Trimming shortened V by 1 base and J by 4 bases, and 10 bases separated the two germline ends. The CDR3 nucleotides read TGTGCCAGCAGCTTAGGGGGCTCGGCCACTGAAGCTTTCTTT. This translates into CASSLGGSATEAFF.

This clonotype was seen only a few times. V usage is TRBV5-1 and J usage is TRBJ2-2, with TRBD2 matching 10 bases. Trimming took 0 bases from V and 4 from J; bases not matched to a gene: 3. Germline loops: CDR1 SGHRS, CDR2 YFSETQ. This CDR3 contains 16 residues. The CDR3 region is CASSLELAGTTGELFF. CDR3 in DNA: TGCGCCAGCAGCTTGGAACTAGCGGGAACCACCGGGGAGCTGTTTTTT.

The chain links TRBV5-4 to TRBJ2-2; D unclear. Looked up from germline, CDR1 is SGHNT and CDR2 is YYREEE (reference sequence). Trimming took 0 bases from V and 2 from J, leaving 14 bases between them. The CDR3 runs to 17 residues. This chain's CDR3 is CASSLVGAIGNTGELFF. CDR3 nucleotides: TGTGCCAGCAGCTTGGTCGGAGCAATAGGAAACACCGGGGAGCTGTTTTTT.

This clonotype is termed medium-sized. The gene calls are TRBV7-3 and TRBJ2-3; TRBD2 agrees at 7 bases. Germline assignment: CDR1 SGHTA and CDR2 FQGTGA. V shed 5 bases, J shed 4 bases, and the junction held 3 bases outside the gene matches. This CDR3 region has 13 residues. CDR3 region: CASSRDYPDTQYF. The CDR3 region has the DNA TGTGCCAGCAGCCGGGACTACCCAGATACGCAGTATTTT.

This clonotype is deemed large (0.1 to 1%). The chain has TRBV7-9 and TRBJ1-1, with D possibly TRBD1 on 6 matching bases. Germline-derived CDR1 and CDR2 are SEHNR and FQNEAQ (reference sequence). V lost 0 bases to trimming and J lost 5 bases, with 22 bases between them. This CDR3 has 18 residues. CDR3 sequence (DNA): TGTGCCAGCAGCTTAGCGGTGAGGGCTGGCACAGGGTGGACTGAAGCTTTCTTT. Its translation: CASSLAVRAGTGWTEAFF.

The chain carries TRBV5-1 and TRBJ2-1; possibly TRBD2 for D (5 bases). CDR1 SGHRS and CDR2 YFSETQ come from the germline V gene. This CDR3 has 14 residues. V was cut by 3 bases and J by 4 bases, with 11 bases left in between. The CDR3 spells CASSSPGIYNEQFF. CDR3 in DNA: TGCGCCAGCAGCTCCCCCGGGATTTACAATGAGCAGTTCTTC.